The next 6 T cell receptor beta chains were all read from a single sample in a study of T cells in Graves' hyperthyroidism and ophthalmopathy. RNA transcripts served as the template for amplifying TCR beta CDR3 regions. First-round RT-PCR targeting the TCR CDR3 was performed with the HTBI primer set. TCRdb re-analysed the multiplex PCR reads in MiXCR, keeping a single row per CDR3 protein. The data show approximately 300,000 distinct CDR3 sequences, with roughly 17% seen just once and around 34% held by the top ten. Sequenced material: blood. The source is a man aged 25-45 years with Graves' hyperthyroidism.

This clonotype was counted between two and nine times. The V gene is TRBV27, the J gene TRBJ1-5; the match to TRBD1 covers 8 bases. Germline lookup yields CDR1 MNHEY and CDR2 SMNVEV (reference sequence). This CDR3 has 15 residues. Losses at the gene ends were 7 bases for V and 7 bases for J; bases not matched to a gene: 12. The CDR3 DNA reads TGTGCCAGCAAGGGACAGGCTCGTGGGTGGCAGCCCCAGCATTTT. Protein sequence: CASKGQARGWQPQHF.

This clonotype was recorded at least ten times. The genes are TRBV29-1 and TRBJ2-1, with D perhaps TRBD1 (5 bases). This CDR3 contains 12 residues. CDR1 is SQVTM, CDR2 ANQGSEA, per germline. Between the trimmed V and J ends, which lost 5 bases and 0 bases, there was a span of 5 bases. CDR3 protein: CSVRGSYNEQFF. The CDR3 DNA reads TGCAGCGTTAGGGGCTCCTACAATGAGCAGTTCTTC.

This clonotype was seen a few times. The chain recombines TRBV20-1 with TRBJ1-1, with a possible D match to TRBD1 (6 bases). V lost 1 base and J lost 7, with 25 bases in between. The germline V gene has CDR1 DFQATT and CDR2 SNEGSKA (reference sequence). There are 17 residues in the CDR3. The CDR3 reads CSARAFAGGKGVGEAFF. CDR3 bases: TGCAGTGCTAGAGCTTTCGCCGGGGGGAAGGGGGTGGGTGAAGCTTTCTTT.

J is TRBJ1-3 and V is TRBV4-1; 7 nucleotides line up with TRBD1. V was pared by 3 bases and J by 4 bases, with 6 bases of the junction left unmatched. The CDR3 loop spans 15 amino acids. Germline lookup yields CDR1 MGHRA and CDR2 YSYEKL. For the CDR3, the DNA is TGCGCCAGCAGCCAGAGGGGGACAGACGGAAACACCATATATTTT. It yields the protein CASSQRGTDGNTIYF.

J is TRBJ2-1 and V is TRBV6-2 or TRBV6-3; TRBD2 aligns across 7 bases. Germline-derived CDR1 and CDR2 are MNHEY and SVGEGT. With V trimmed by 5 bases and J by 13 bases, 14 bases remained unmatched. CDR3 size: 14 residues. The CDR3 DNA follows: TGTGCCAGCAGTGGGGAGGGAGGCGATGGGACCCAGTTCTTC. It yields the protein CASSGEGGDGTQFF.

The chain uses TRBV20-1 and TRBJ2-7; 11 positions match TRBD1. V gave up 3 bases and J gave up 12 bases; unmatched junction bases: 19. The CDR3 has 16 residues. CDR1 and CDR2 (germline): DFQATT, SNEGSKA (reference sequence). The CDR3 reads CSASDSGTGGSRKTYF. The CDR3 coding sequence is TGCAGTGCTAGTGATTCAGGGACAGGGGGGAGCCGTAAGACGTACTTC.